This TCR beta chain was found in a study of response to subunit inactivated influenza vaccine (dated by TCRdb to 2017 to 2018). In the study overall: To follow how T cells responded to a trivalent subunit inactivated influenza vaccine, the researchers relied on deep quantitative profiling of the T cell receptor repertoire. Broader findings and caveats from the paper: The authors suggested that each seasonal influenza vaccination may recruit only a limited number of new T cells.

A remark on this clonotype: Its antigen target is currently unknown. Nothing much larger sits one base from this clone, and base qualities are not available.

The sample's time point, from its label and the paper: 40 to 45 days after influenza vaccine administration. The library was produced with RT-PCR. The instrument given in TCRdb is Illumina HiSeq 2500. TCRdb passed the public sequencing reads through fastp at Q25 and MiXCR, retaining productive beta sequences. CDR3 protein sequences are deduplicated, and each keeps its most common genes and DNA. The sample data list fewer than 700,000 distinct CDR3 sequences, and roughly 13% of these were observed just once. About an eighth of the sample rests with the top ten. The material was PBMCs from blood, obtained 40 to 50 days after vaccination. The receptor's source is a man aged 45 to 65 who received an inactivated influenza vaccine. Donor details come from another sample of the same person, matched by shared clones.

The nucleotides read TGTGCCAGCAGCCTGGACTCCACGGTGGGTTATACGCAGTATTTT. The translation is CASSLDSTVGYTQYF. This sequence uses TRBV7-2 and TRBJ2-3; D gene: possibly TRBD2, on 5 matching bases. From the cysteine up to the phenylalanine, the CDR3 has a length of 15 residues. Only CDR3 DNA remains: 45 bases, in frame from the first base. For CDR1 and CDR2, the germline V gene lists SGHTA and FQGNSA. V lost 5 bases and J lost 7 bases; the stretch between them is 19 bases long.